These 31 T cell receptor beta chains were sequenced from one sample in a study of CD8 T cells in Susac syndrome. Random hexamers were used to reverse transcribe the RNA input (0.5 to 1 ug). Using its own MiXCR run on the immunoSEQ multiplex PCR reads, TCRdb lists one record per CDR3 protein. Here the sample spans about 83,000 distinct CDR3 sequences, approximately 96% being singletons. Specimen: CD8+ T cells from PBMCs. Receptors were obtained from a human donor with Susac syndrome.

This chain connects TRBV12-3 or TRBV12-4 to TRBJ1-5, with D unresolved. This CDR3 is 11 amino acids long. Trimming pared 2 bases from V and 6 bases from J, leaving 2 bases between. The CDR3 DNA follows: TGTGCCAGCAGTTTAAGTCAGCCCCAGCATTTT. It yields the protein CASSLSQPQHF.

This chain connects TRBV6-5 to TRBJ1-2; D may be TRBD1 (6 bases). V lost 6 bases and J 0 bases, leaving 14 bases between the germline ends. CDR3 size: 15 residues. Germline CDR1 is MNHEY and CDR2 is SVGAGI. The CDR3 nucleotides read TGTGCCAGCAGCACCAGGGGCCAAGCTAACTATGGCTACACCTTC. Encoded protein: CASSTRGQANYGYTF.

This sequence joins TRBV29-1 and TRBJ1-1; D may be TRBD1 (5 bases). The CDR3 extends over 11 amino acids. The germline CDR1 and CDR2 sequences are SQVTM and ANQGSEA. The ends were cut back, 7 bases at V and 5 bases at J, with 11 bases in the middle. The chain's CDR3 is CSASQGTEAFF. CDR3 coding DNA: TGCAGCGCTTCGCAGGGAACTGAAGCTTTCTTT.

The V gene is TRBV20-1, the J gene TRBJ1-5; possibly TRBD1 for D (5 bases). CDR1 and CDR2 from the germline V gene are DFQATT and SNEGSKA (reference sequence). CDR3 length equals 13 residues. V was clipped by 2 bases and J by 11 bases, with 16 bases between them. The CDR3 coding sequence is TGCAGTGCTAGATTCCAGGGATCATCAGCCCAGCATTTT. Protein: CSARFQGSSAQHF.

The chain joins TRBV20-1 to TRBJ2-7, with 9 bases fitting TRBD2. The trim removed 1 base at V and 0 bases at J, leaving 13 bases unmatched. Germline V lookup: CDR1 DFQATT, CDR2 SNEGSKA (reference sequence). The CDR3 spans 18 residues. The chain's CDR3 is CSARVRAGGPLSSYEQYF. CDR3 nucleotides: TGCAGTGCTAGAGTAAGGGCGGGAGGGCCCCTAAGCTCCTACGAGCAGTACTTC.

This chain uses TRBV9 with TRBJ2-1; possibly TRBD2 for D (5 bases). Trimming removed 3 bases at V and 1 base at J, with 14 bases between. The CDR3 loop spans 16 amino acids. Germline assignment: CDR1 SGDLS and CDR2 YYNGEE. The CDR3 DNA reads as TGTGCCAGCAGCGCAAACGTCGGGGTTTCCTACAATGAGCAGTTCTTC. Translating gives CASSANVGVSYNEQFF. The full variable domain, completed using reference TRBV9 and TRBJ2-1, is DSGVTQTPKHLITATGQRVTLRCSPRSGDLSVYWYQQSLDQGLQFLIQYYNGEERAKGNILERFSAQQFPDLHSELNLSSLELGDSALYFCASSANVGVSYNEQFFGPGTRLTVL.

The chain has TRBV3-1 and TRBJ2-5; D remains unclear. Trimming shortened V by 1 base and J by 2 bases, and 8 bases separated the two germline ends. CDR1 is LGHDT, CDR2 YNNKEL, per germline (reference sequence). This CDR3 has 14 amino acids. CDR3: CASSQVEGQETQYF. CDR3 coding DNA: TGTGCCAGCAGCCAAGTTGAAGGGCAAGAGACCCAGTACTTC.

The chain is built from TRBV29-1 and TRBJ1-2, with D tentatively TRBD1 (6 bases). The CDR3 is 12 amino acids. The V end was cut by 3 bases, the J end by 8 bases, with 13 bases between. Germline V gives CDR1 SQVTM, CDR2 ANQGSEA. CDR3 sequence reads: CSVEVGGLGYTF. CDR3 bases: TGCAGCGTTGAGGTGGGGGGCCTCGGCTACACCTTC.

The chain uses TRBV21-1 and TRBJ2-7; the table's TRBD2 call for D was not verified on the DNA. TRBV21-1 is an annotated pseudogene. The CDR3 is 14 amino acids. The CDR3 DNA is TGTGCCAGCAGCAAAGGGACTCCACCCTACGAGCAGTACTTC. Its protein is CASSKGTPPYEQYF.

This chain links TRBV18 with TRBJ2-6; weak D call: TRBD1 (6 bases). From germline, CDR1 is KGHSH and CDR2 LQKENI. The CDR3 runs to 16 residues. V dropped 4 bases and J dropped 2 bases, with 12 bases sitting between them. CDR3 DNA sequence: TGTGCCAGCTCACTACAGGGAACAGCTGGGGCCAACGTCCTGACTTTC. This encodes CASSLQGTAGANVLTF. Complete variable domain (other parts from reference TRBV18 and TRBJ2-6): NAGVMQNPRHLVRRRGQEARLRCSPMKGHSHVYWYRQLPEEGLKFMVYLQKENIIDESGMPKERFSAEFPKEGPSILRIQQVVRGDSAAYFCASSLQGTAGANVLTFGAGSRLTVL.

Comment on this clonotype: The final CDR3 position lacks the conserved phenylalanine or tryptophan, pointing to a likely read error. Written as DNA, the CDR3 is TGCGCCAGCGCCGCGATGAACACTGAAGCTTTCTCT. Protein sequence: CASAAMNTEAFS. The V call is TRBV5-1, the J call TRBJ1-1, with D hard to call. This CDR3 has 12 residues. V was shortened by 7 bases and J by 0 bases, with 7 bases between the two germline ends. Germline assignment: CDR1 SGHRS and CDR2 YFSETQ.

The CDR3 DNA sequence: TGTGCCAGCAGCCAGGGGGTTTACGAGACCCAGTACTTC. This sequence encodes CASSQGVYETQYF. The rearrangement links TRBV14 to TRBJ2-5; D assignment may be TRBD1 or TRBD2 (5 bases each). The CDR3 sequence is 13 residues long. Germline V CDR1 and CDR2: SGHDN, FVKESK. The V gene lost 3 bases and the J gene lost 5 bases, with 10 bases spanning the gap.

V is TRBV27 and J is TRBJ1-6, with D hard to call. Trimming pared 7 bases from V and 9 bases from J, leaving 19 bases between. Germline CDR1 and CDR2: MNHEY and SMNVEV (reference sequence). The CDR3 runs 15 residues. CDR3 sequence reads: CASTRTEGSGSPLHF. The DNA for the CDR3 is TGTGCCAGCACTCGGACCGAGGGATCAGGTTCACCCCTCCACTTT.

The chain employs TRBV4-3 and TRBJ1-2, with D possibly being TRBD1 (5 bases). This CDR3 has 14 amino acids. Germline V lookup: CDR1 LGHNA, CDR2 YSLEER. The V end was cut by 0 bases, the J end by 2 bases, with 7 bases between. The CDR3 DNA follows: TGCGCCAGCAGCCAAGACGGGGGGAACTATGGCTACACCTTC. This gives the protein CASSQDGGNYGYTF.

The CDR3 DNA is TGCAGTGCGACGGGACTAGCGGGAGGAGATACGCAGTATTTT. Its translation: CSATGLAGGDTQYF. This chain links TRBV20-1 with TRBJ2-3; 15 positions agree with TRBD2. The CDR3 has 14 residues. CDR1 is DFQATT and CDR2 is SNEGSKA in the germline V gene (reference sequence). With V trimmed by 6 bases and J by 5 bases, 3 bases remained unmatched.

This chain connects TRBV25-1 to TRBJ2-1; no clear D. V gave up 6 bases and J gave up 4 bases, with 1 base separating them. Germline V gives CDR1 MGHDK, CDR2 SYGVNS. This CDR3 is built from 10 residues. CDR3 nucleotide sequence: TGTGCCAGCAGGTACAATGAGCAGTTCTTC. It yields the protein CASRYNEQFF.

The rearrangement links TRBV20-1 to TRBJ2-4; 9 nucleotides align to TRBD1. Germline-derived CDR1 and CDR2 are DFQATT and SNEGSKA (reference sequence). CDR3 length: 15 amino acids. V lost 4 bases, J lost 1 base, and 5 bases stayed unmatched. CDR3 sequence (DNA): TGCAGTGCTAAACCGGGACAGGGTGCCAAAAACATTCAGTACTTC. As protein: CSAKPGQGAKNIQYF.

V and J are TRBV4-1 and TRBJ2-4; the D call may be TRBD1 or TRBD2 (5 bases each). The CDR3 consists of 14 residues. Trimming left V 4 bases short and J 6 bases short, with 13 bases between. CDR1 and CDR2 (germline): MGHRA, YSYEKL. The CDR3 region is CASSPRDVGNIQYF. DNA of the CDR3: TGCGCCAGCAGCCCCAGGGACGTTGGAAACATTCAGTACTTC.

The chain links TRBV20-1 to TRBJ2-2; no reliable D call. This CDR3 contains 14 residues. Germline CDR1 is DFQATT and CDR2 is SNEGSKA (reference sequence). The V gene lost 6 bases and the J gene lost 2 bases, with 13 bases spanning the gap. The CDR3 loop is CSANTATNTGELFF. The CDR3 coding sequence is TGCAGTGCCAACACGGCCACAAACACCGGGGAGCTGTTTTTT.

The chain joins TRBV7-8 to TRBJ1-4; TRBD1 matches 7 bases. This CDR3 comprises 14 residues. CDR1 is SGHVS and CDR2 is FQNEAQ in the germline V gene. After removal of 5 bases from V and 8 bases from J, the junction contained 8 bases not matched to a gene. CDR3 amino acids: CASSRTNRGEKLFF. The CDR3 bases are TGTGCCAGCAGCCGGACCAACAGGGGCGAAAAACTGTTTTTT.

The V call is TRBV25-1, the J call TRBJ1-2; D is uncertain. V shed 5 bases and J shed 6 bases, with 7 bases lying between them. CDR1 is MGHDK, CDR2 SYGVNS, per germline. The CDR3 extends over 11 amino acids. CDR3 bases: TGTGCCAGCAGTCGGGGTGATGGCTACACCTTC. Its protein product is CASSRGDGYTF.

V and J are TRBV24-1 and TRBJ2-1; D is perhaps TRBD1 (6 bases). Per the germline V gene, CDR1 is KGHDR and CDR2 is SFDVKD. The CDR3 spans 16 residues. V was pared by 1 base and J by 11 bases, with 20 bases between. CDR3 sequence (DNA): TGTGCCACCAGTGATTTTACAGGGTTCGCTCTCGGTCAGCAGTTCTTC. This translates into CATSDFTGFALGQQFF.

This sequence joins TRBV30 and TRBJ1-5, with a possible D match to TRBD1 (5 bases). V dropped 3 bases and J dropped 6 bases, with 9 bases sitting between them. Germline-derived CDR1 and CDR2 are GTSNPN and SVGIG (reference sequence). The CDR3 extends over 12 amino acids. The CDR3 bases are TGTGCCTGGAGCGAGGGGAGTCAGCCCCAGCATTTT. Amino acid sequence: CAWSEGSQPQHF.

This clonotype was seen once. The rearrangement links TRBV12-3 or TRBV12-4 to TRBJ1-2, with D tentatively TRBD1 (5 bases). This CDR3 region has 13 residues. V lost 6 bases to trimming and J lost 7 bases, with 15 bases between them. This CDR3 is CASSTGPGSGYTF. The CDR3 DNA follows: TGTGCCAGCAGCACGGGACCTGGGAGTGGCTACACCTTC.

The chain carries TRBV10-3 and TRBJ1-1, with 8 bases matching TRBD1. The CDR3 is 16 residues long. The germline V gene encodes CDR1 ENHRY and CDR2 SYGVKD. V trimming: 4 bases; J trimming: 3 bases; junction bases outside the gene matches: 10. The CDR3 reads CAISVESGGEYTEAFF. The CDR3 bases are TGTGCCATCAGTGTGGAATCAGGGGGCGAGTACACTGAAGCTTTCTTT.

CDR3 region: CAIPRAGDIQYF. In DNA, the CDR3 is TGTGCTATTCCGCGGGCGGGGGACATTCAGTACTTC. The V gene is TRBV15, the J gene TRBJ2-4; 7 bases line up with TRBD2. This CDR3 has 12 residues. Germline loops: CDR1 LNHNV, CDR2 YYDKDF (reference sequence).

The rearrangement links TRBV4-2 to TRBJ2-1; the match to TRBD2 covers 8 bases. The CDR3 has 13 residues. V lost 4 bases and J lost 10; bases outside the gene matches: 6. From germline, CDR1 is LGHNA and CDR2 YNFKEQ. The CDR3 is CASSPAAGGEQFF. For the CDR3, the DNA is TGTGCCAGCAGCCCCGCGGCGGGAGGCGAGCAGTTCTTC.

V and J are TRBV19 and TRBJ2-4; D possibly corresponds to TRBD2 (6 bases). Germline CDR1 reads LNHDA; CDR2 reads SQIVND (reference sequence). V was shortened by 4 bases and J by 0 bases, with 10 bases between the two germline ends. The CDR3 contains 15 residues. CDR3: CASSTSDQAKNIQYF. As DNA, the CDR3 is TGTGCCAGTAGTACTAGCGACCAAGCCAAAAACATTCAGTACTTC.

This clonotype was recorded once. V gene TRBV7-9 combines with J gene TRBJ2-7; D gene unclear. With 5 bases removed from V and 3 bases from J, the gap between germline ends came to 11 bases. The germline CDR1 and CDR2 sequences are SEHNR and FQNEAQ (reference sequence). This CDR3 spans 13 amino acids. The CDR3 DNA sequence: TGTGCCAGCAGCCTTCGGACCGACTACGAGCAGTACTTC. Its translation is CASSLRTDYEQYF.

For the CDR3, the DNA is TGTGCCAGCAGCTTAGAGATGAACACTGAAGCTTTCTTT. Protein product: CASSLEMNTEAFF. The rearrangement links TRBV7-2 to TRBJ1-1; D unclear. The CDR3 has 13 residues. Trimming shortened V by 1 base and J by 0 bases, and 3 bases separated the two germline ends. Germline assignment: CDR1 SGHTA and CDR2 FQGNSA.

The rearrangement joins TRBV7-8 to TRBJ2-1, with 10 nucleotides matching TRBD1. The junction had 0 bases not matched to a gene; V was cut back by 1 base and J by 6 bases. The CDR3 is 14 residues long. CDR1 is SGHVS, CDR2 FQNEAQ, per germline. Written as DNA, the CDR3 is TGTGCCAGCAGCTTAGGGACAGGGGGCAATGAGCAGTTCTTC. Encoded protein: CASSLGTGGNEQFF.